This T cell receptor beta chain was recovered during a study of identifying expanded T cells in peripheral blood. This clone appeared once. Clones were sequenced by immunoSEQ multiplex PCR, and TCRdb holds only the in-frame ones, with some missing. The table includes roughly 92,000 clones, roughly 91% detected once. The CDR3 loop spans 15 amino acids. Losses at the gene ends were 2 bases for V and 5 bases for J; bases not matched to a gene: 0. Germline V CDR1 and CDR2: MNHEY, SMNVEV (reference sequence). The specimen sequenced was blood. This TCR derives from a person aged 18-70 years in good health. The chain has TRBV27 and TRBJ2-3, with TRBD2 matching 14 bases. The CDR3 here is CASSLGTSGGDTQYF. CDR3 DNA: TGTGCCAGCAGTTTAGGGACTAGCGGGGGAGATACGCAGTATTTT.